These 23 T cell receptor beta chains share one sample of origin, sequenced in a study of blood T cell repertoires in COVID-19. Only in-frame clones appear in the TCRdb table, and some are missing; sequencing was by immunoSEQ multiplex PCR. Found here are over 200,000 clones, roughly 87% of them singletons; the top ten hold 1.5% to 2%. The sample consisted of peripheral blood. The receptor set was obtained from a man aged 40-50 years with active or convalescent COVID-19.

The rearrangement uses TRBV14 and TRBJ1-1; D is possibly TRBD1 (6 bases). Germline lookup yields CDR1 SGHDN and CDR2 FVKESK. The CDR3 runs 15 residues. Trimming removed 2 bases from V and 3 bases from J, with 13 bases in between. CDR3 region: CASSQTGTFHTEAFF. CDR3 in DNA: TGTGCCAGCAGCCAAACAGGGACCTTTCACACTGAAGCTTTCTTT. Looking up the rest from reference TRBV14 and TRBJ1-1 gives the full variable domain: EAGVTQFPSHSVIEKGQTVTLRCDPISGHDNLYWYRRVMGKEIKFLLHFVKESKQDESGMPNNRFLAERTGGTYSTLKVQPAELEDSGVYFCASSQTGTFHTEAFFGQGTRLTVV.

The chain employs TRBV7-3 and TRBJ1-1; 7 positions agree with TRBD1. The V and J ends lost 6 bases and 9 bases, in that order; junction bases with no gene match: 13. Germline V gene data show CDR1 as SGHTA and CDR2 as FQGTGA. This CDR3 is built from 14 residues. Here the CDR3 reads CASRHTGTETKAFF. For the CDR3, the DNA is TGTGCCAGCAGACACACCGGGACAGAGACGAAAGCTTTCTTT.

The chain's CDR3 is CASSPTPTSGFDNEQFF. In DNA, the CDR3 is TGTGCCAGCAGTCCTACCCCGACTAGCGGGTTTGACAATGAGCAGTTCTTC. This chain links TRBV9 with TRBJ2-1; 10 bases agree with TRBD2. From germline, CDR1 is SGDLS and CDR2 YYNGEE. This CDR3 has 17 residues. V was clipped by 5 bases and J by 5 bases; unmatched bases: 13.

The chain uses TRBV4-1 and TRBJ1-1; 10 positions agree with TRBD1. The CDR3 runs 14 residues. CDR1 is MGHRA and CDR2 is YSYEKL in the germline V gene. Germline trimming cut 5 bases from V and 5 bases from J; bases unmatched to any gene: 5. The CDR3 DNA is TGCGCCAGCAGCACCCGACAGGGGGCAACTGAAGCTTTCTTT. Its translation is CASSTRQGATEAFF.

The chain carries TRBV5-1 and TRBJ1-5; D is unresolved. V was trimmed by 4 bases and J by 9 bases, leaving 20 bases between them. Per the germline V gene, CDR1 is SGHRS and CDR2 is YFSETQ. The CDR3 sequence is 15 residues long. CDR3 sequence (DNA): TGCGCCAGCAGCACCGGGGTTGGGAGCTCTAGGCCCCAGCATTTT. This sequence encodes CASSTGVGSSRPQHF.

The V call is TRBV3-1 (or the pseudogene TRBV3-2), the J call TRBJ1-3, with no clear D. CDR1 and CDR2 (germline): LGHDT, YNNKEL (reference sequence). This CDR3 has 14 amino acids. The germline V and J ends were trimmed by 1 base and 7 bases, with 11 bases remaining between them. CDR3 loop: CASSQGQARNTIYF. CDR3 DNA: TGTGCCAGCAGCCAAGGCCAGGCTCGGAACACCATATATTTT.

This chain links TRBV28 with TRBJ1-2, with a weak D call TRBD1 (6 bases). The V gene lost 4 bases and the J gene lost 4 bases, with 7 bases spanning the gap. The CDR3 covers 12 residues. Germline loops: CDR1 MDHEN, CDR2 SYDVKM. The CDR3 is CASSSGVYGYTF. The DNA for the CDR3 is TGTGCCAGCAGTTCAGGGGTCTATGGCTACACCTTC.

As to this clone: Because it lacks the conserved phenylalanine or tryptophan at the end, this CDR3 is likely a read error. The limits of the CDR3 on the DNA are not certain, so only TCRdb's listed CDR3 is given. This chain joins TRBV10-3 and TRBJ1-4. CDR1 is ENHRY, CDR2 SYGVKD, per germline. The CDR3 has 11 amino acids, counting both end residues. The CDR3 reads CAISEPGGGRI.

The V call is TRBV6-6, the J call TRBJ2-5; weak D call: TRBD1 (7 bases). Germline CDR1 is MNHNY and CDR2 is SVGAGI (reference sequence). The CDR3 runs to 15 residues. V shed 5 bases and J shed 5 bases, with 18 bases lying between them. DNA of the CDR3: TGTGCCAGCAGTACAACGACAGGGAGGCGGGAGACCCAGTACTTC. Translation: CASSTTTGRRETQYF.

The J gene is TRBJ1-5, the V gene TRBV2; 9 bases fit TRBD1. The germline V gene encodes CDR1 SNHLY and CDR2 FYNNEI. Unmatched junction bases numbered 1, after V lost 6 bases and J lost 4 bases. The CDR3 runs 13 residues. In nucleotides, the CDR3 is TGTGCCAGCAGCGGGACAGGGAATCAGCCCCAGCATTTT. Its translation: CASSGTGNQPQHF.

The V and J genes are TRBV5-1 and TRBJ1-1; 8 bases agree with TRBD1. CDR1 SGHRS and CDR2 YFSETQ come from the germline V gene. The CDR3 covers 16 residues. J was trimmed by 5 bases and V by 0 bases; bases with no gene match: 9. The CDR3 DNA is TGCGCCAGCAGCTTGGGACAGGGGAAGATGTGGACTGAAGCTTTCTTT. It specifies CASSLGQGKMWTEAFF.

The CDR3 sequence is CASSPLAGGEYEQYF. The CDR3 DNA reads as TGTGCCAGCAGCCCACTAGCGGGGGGAGAATACGAGCAGTACTTC. The V gene is TRBV3-1 (or the pseudogene TRBV3-2), the J gene TRBJ2-7; 12 bases are shared with TRBD2. Per germline, CDR1 LGHDT and CDR2 YNNKEL (reference sequence). Losses at the gene ends were 4 bases for V and 4 bases for J; bases not matched to a gene: 5. CDR3 length equals 15 residues.

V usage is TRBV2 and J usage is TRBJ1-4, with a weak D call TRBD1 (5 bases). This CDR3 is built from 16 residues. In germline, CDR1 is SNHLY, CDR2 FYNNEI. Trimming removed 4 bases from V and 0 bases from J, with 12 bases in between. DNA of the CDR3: TGTGCCAGCAGTGGTCGGGAGGGACCAACTAATGAAAAACTGTTTTTT. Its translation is CASSGREGPTNEKLFF.

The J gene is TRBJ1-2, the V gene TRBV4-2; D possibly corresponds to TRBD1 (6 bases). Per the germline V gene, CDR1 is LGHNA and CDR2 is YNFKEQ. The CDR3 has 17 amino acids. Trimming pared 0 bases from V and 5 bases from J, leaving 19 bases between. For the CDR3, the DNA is TGTGCCAGCAGCCAAGATTATTCCCCCAGGGGCGGGTATGGCTACACCTTC. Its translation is CASSQDYSPRGGYGYTF.

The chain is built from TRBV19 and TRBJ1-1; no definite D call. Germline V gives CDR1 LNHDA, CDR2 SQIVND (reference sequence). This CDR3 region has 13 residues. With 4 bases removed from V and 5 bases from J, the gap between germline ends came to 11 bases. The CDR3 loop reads CASSTIHSTEAFF. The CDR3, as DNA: TGTGCCAGTAGTACGATCCACAGTACTGAAGCTTTCTTT.

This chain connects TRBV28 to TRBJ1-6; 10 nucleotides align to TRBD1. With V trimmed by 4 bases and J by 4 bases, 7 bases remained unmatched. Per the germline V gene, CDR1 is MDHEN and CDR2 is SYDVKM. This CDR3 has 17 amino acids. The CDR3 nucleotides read TGTGCCAGCAGTTCTTGGGGACAGGGGAGGTATAATTCACCCCTCCACTTT. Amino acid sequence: CASSSWGQGRYNSPLHF.

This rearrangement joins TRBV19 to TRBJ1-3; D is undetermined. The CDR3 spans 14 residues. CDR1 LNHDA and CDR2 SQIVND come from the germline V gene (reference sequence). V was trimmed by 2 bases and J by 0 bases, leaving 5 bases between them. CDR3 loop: CASSITSSGNTIYF. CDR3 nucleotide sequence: TGTGCCAGTAGTATAACCAGCTCTGGAAACACCATATATTTT.

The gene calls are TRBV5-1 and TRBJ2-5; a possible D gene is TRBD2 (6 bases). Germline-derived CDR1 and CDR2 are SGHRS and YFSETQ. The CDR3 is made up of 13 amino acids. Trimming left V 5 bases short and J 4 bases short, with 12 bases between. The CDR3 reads CASRIGSGETQYF. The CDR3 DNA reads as TGCGCCAGCAGAATCGGGAGTGGAGAGACCCAGTACTTC.

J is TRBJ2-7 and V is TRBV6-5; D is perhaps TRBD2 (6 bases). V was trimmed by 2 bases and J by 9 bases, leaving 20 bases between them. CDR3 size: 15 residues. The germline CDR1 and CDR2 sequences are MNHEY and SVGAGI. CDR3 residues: CASSYALTFLGGQYF. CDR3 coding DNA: TGTGCCAGCAGTTACGCCCTTACCTTTTTGGGGGGGCAGTACTTC.

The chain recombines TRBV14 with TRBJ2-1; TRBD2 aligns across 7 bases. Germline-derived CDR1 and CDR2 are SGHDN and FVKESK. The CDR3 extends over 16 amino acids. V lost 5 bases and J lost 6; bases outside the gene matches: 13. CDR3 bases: TGTGCCAGCAGCGCCCTAGCGGACTCCGTCGCCAATGAGCAGTTCTTC. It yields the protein CASSALADSVANEQFF.

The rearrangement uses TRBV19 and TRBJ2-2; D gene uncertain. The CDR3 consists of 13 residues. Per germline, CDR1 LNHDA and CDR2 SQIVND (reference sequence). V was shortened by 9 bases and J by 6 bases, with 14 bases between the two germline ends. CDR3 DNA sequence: TGTGCCAGCAAAAAAACCCAGGCCGGGGAGCTGTTTTTT. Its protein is CASKKTQAGELFF. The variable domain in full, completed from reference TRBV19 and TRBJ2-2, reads DGGITQSPKYLFRKEGQNVTLSCEQNLNHDAMYWYRQDPGQGLRLIYYSQIVNDFQKGDIAEGYSVSREKKESFPLTVTSAQKNPTAFYLCASKKTQAGELFFGEGSRLTVL.

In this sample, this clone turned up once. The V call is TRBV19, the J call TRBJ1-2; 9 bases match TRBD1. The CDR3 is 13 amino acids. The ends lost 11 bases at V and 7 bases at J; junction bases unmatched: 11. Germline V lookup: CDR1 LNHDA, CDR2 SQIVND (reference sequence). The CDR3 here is CACSDRGESGYTF. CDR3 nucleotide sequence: TGTGCCTGTTCAGACAGGGGGGAAAGTGGCTACACCTTC. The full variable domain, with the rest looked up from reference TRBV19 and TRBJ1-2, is DGGITQSPKYLFRKEGQNVTLSCEQNLNHDAMYWYRQDPGQGLRLIYYSQIVNDFQKGDIAEGYSVSREKKESFPLTVTSAQKNPTAFYLCACSDRGESGYTFGSGTRLTVV.

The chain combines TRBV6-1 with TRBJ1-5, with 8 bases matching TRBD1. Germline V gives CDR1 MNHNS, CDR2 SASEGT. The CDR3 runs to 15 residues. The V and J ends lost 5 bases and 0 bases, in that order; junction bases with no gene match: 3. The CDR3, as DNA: TGTGCCAGCAGTCCACAGGGGGATAGCAATCAGCCCCAGCATTTT. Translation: CASSPQGDSNQPQHF.